A selection of T cell receptor beta chains follows, all from one sample in a study of blood T cell repertoires in COVID-19. Libraries were prepared by immunoSEQ multiplex PCR; TCRdb keeps only in-frame clonotypes and omits some of them. The sample lists about 72,000 clones, about nine tenths occurring once. The sequencing input was peripheral blood. Receptor source: a man in his sixties or seventies with active or convalescent COVID-19. Each CDR3 is given with its conserved first and last residue. D genes are given only for firm matches. Expanded clones get a size class; other rows say once, few or many, or leave the size out.

clone size: -; V gene: TRBV2; D gene: TRBD1; J gene: TRBJ2-7; CDR3 protein: CASREQGISSEQYF; CDR3 DNA: TGTGCCAGCAGAGAACAGGGGATCTCTTCTGAGCAGTACTTC
clone size: -; V gene: TRBV25-1; D gene: TRBD1; J gene: TRBJ1-5; CDR3 protein: CASRPTGIGQPQHF; CDR3 DNA: TGTGCCAGCAGGCCGACAGGGATCGGCCAGCCCCAGCATTTT
clone size: -; V gene: TRBV28; D gene: TRBD1; J gene: TRBJ1-2; CDR3 protein: CASSSPGTGFNYGYTF; CDR3 DNA: TGTGCCAGCAGTTCACCCGGGACAGGATTTAACTATGGCTACACCTTC
clone size: -; V gene: TRBV5-5; D gene: TRBD2; J gene: TRBJ2-2; CDR3 protein: CASSLTSAGGYTGELFF; CDR3 DNA: TGTGCCAGCAGCTTGACATCAGCGGGAGGGTACACCGGGGAGCTGTTTTTT
clone size: -; V gene: TRBV9; D gene: -; J gene: TRBJ2-1; CDR3 protein: CASSPTLIETGSYNEQFF; CDR3 DNA: TGTGCCAGCAGCCCGACCCTAATAGAGACAGGTTCTTACAATGAGCAGTTCTTC
clone size: once; V gene: TRBV29-1; D gene: TRBD1; J gene: TRBJ2-1; CDR3 protein: CSVPKPLGTDLYNEQFF; CDR3 DNA: TGCAGCGTCCCGAAACCACTCGGGACAGATCTCTACAATGAGCAGTTCTTC
clone size: -; V gene: TRBV30; D gene: TRBD1; J gene: TRBJ2-7; CDR3 protein: CAWSVSWGQGHEQYF; CDR3 DNA: TGTGCCTGGAGTGTAAGCTGGGGACAGGGGCACGAGCAGTACTTC
clone size: -; V gene: TRBV6-5; D gene: TRBD1; J gene: TRBJ1-6; CDR3 protein: CATTSGTVRSPLHF; CDR3 DNA: TGTGCCACCACCTCCGGGACAGTTCGCTCACCCCTCCACTTT
clone size: -; V gene: TRBV24-1; D gene: -; J gene: TRBJ1-2; CDR3 protein: CATSGGGLNYGYTF; CDR3 DNA: TGTGCCACCAGTGGCGGGGGGTTAAACTATGGCTACACCTTC
clone size: -; V gene: TRBV6-1; D gene: -; J gene: TRBJ1-6; CDR3 protein: CASSEAVRGSPLHF; CDR3 DNA: TGTGCCAGCAGTGAGGCTGTCCGTGGTTCACCCCTCCACTTT
clone size: once; V gene: TRBV28; D gene: TRBD1; J gene: TRBJ2-2; CDR3 protein: CASRWDSGDGELFF; CDR3 DNA: TGTGCCAGCAGATGGGACAGTGGAGACGGGGAGCTGTTTTTT
clone size: few; V gene: TRBV7-2; D gene: -; J gene: TRBJ2-3; CDR3 protein: CASSLSTGSDTQYF; CDR3 DNA: TGTGCCAGCAGCTTATCAACAGGGTCAGATACGCAGTATTTT
clone size: -; V gene: TRBV7-2; D gene: TRBD2; J gene: TRBJ2-5; CDR3 protein: CASSLSSGSVETQYF; CDR3 DNA: TGTGCCAGCAGCTTATCGAGCGGGAGCGTCGAGACCCAGTACTTC
clone size: -; V gene: TRBV2; D gene: TRBD1; J gene: TRBJ2-2; CDR3 protein: CASVDRANTGELFF; CDR3 DNA: TGTGCCAGCGTGGACAGGGCCAACACCGGGGAGCTGTTTTTT
clone size: -; V gene: TRBV21-1; D gene: -; J gene: TRBJ2-3; CDR3 protein: CASSKRLQGFTDTQYF; CDR3 DNA: TGTGCCAGCAGCAAACGACTACAGGGTTTCACAGATACGCAGTATTTT
clone size: once; V gene: TRBV6-5; D gene: TRBD2; J gene: TRBJ2-2; CDR3 protein: CASRLAGINTGELFF; CDR3 DNA: TGTGCCAGCAGACTAGCGGGAATTAACACCGGGGAGCTGTTTTTT
clone size: -; V gene: TRBV7-9; D gene: TRBD2; J gene: TRBJ2-7; CDR3 protein: CASSTPSVAGAYEQYF; CDR3 DNA: TGTGCCAGCAGCACCCCCTCGGTAGCGGGTGCCTACGAGCAGTACTTC
clone size: -; V gene: TRBV5-6; D gene: TRBD1; J gene: TRBJ2-1; CDR3 protein: CASFMVDRGRYNEQFF; CDR3 DNA: TGTGCCAGCTTTATGGTGGACAGGGGGAGGTACAATGAGCAGTTCTTC
clone size: -; V gene: TRBV30; D gene: -; J gene: TRBJ1-2; CDR3 protein: CAWRERGSAGGYTF; CDR3 DNA: TGTGCCTGGAGAGAGCGGGGATCGGCTGGTGGCTACACCTTC
clone size: -; V gene: TRBV10-3; D gene: -; J gene: TRBJ1-2; CDR3 protein: CAISESTDYGYTF; CDR3 DNA: TGTGCCATCAGTGAGTCGACAGACTATGGCTACACCTTC
clone size: -; V gene: TRBV2; D gene: -; J gene: TRBJ1-2; CDR3 protein: CASSELARGEGYTF; CDR3 DNA: TGTGCCAGCAGTGAATTGGCCAGAGGTGAAGGCTACACCTTC
clone size: once; V gene: TRBV6-5; D gene: -; J gene: TRBJ2-1; CDR3 protein: CASSRMYTEQFF; CDR3 DNA: TGTGCCAGCAGTCGAATGTACACTGAGCAGTTCTTC
clone size: -; V gene: TRBV6-4; D gene: -; J gene: TRBJ1-5; CDR3 protein: CASSLRAGDQPQHF; CDR3 DNA: TGTGCCAGCAGCCTACGGGCCGGGGATCAGCCCCAGCATTTT
clone size: few; V gene: TRBV2; D gene: -; J gene: TRBJ2-1; CDR3 protein: CASSEMAGRYNEQFF; CDR3 DNA: TGTGCCAGCAGTGAGATGGCAGGTCGCTACAATGAGCAGTTCTTC
clone size: -; V gene: TRBV18; D gene: -; J gene: TRBJ2-5; CDR3 protein: CASSPPSGRETQYF; CDR3 DNA: TGTGCCAGCTCACCCCCCAGCGGAAGGGAGACCCAGTACTTC
clone size: few; V gene: TRBV6-5; D gene: TRBD1; J gene: TRBJ1-1; CDR3 protein: CASSYPSQGGEAFF; CDR3 DNA: TGTGCCAGCAGTTACCCAAGCCAGGGGGGCGAAGCTTTCTTT
clone size: -; V gene: TRBV19; D gene: -; J gene: TRBJ2-7; CDR3 protein: CASSIVSGYEQYF; CDR3 DNA: TGTGCCAGTAGTATAGTTTCGGGCTACGAGCAGTACTTC
clone size: -; V gene: TRBV19; D gene: TRBD2; J gene: TRBJ2-1; CDR3 protein: CASSALAGGYNEQFF; CDR3 DNA: TGTGCCAGTAGTGCATTAGCGGGAGGATACAATGAGCAGTTCTTC
clone size: -; V gene: TRBV7-2; D gene: -; J gene: TRBJ2-7; CDR3 protein: CASSLAFLPSSYEQYF; CDR3 DNA: TGTGCCAGCAGCTTAGCTTTTCTACCGAGCTCCTACGAGCAGTACTTC
clone size: -; V gene: TRBV18; D gene: TRBD2; J gene: TRBJ2-2; CDR3 protein: CASVTSGAENTGELFF; CDR3 DNA: TGTGCCAGCGTTACTAGCGGGGCAGAGAACACCGGGGAGCTGTTTTTT
clone size: -; V gene: TRBV3-1/TRBV3-2; D gene: -; J gene: TRBJ2-7; CDR3 protein: CASSQQGISYEQYF; CDR3 DNA: TGTGCCAGCAGCCAACAGGGGATCTCCTACGAGCAGTACTTC
clone size: -; V gene: TRBV4-1; D gene: TRBD2; J gene: TRBJ2-7; CDR3 protein: CASSPSGTRAYEQYF; CDR3 DNA: TGCGCCAGCAGCCCCTCGGGGACTAGAGCCTACGAGCAGTACTTC
clone size: -; V gene: TRBV7-2; D gene: -; J gene: TRBJ1-5; CDR3 protein: CASSPVRGGNQPQHF; CDR3 DNA: TGTGCCAGCAGCCCCGTTCGGGGAGGCAATCAGCCCCAGCATTTT
clone size: -; V gene: TRBV19; D gene: -; J gene: TRBJ1-5; CDR3 protein: CASSISGGNSNQPQHF; CDR3 DNA: TGTGCCAGTAGTATAAGCGGGGGAAATAGCAATCAGCCCCAGCATTTT
clone size: -; V gene: TRBV6-1; D gene: -; J gene: TRBJ2-3; CDR3 protein: CASSASSLPHSTDTQYF; CDR3 DNA: TGTGCCAGCAGTGCTAGTTCCCTACCCCATAGCACAGATACGCAGTATTTT
clone size: -; V gene: TRBV6-5; D gene: TRBD1; J gene: TRBJ1-2; CDR3 protein: CASSYSDRGSNYGYTF; CDR3 DNA: TGTGCCAGCAGTTACTCGGACAGGGGATCTAACTATGGCTACACCTTC
clone size: -; V gene: TRBV19; D gene: -; J gene: TRBJ2-7; CDR3 protein: CASSGIQGQYEQYF; CDR3 DNA: TGTGCCAGTAGTGGGATACAGGGTCAATACGAGCAGTACTTC
clone size: -; V gene: TRBV4-1; D gene: TRBD2; J gene: TRBJ2-7; CDR3 protein: CASSQETSGNLLEQYF; CDR3 DNA: TGCGCCAGCAGCCAAGAGACTAGCGGGAATTTGCTCGAGCAGTACTTC
clone size: -; V gene: TRBV5-1; D gene: TRBD2; J gene: TRBJ2-4; CDR3 protein: CASSSRSGIRDHIQYF; CDR3 DNA: TGCGCCAGCAGCTCCAGAAGCGGGATCAGGGACCACATTCAGTACTTC
clone size: -; V gene: TRBV4-1; D gene: TRBD1; J gene: TRBJ1-5; CDR3 protein: CASSQSPRDSYQPQHF; CDR3 DNA: TGCGCCAGCAGCCAGTCCCCCCGGGACAGTTATCAGCCCCAGCATTTT
clone size: -; V gene: TRBV21-1; D gene: -; J gene: TRBJ1-1; CDR3 protein: CASSVREMNTEAFF; CDR3 DNA: TGTGCCAGCAGCGTTCGGGAGATGAACACTGAAGCTTTCTTT
clone size: -; V gene: TRBV7-2; D gene: TRBD1; J gene: TRBJ2-3; CDR3 protein: CASSLSGQGGSDTQYF; CDR3 DNA: TGTGCCAGCAGCTTAAGTGGACAGGGGGGTTCAGATACGCAGTATTTT
clone size: -; V gene: TRBV29-1; D gene: TRBD2; J gene: TRBJ2-1; CDR3 protein: CSVGRLAESSYNEQFF; CDR3 DNA: TGCAGCGTTGGGCGACTAGCGGAAAGCTCCTACAATGAGCAGTTCTTC
clone size: -; V gene: TRBV6-4; D gene: TRBD1; J gene: TRBJ1-1; CDR3 protein: CASSDSGTGTEAFF; CDR3 DNA: TGTGCCAGCAGTGACTCTGGGACAGGCACTGAAGCTTTCTTT
clone size: -; V gene: TRBV9; D gene: -; J gene: TRBJ2-1; CDR3 protein: CASSGGVGEQFF; CDR3 DNA: TGTGCCAGCAGCGGGGGAGTTGGGGAGCAGTTCTTC
clone size: -; V gene: TRBV6-5; D gene: -; J gene: TRBJ2-7; CDR3 protein: CASSPEGERSEQYF; CDR3 DNA: TGTGCCAGCTCGCCCGAGGGGGAGAGGAGCGAGCAGTACTTC
clone size: few; V gene: TRBV5-5; D gene: TRBD1; J gene: TRBJ1-1; CDR3 protein: CASSAWRTGMNTEAFF; CDR3 DNA: TGTGCCAGCAGCGCATGGAGGACAGGGATGAACACTGAAGCTTTCTTT
clone size: -; V gene: TRBV7-9; D gene: -; J gene: TRBJ1-4; CDR3 protein: CASSSGTAAEKLFF; CDR3 DNA: TGTGCCAGCAGCTCAGGCACAGCGGCTGAAAAACTGTTTTTT
clone size: -; V gene: TRBV4-2; D gene: -; J gene: TRBJ2-2; CDR3 protein: CASSQDPGRGTGELFF; CDR3 DNA: TGTGCCAGCAGCCAAGATCCCGGGAGAGGCACCGGGGAGCTGTTTTTT
clone size: once; V gene: TRBV7-9; D gene: -; J gene: TRBJ1-4; CDR3 protein: CASRAGEGGEKLFF; CDR3 DNA: TGTGCCAGCAGGGCAGGGGAGGGGGGTGAAAAACTGTTTTTT
clone size: -; V gene: TRBV20-1; D gene: -; J gene: TRBJ1-6; CDR3 protein: CSASRPDRNNSPLHF; CDR3 DNA: TGCAGTGCTAGTCGCCCTGACAGGAATAATTCACCCCTCCACTTT
clone size: -; V gene: TRBV10-3; D gene: -; J gene: TRBJ1-6; CDR3 protein: CAISEGGNRAAESPLHF; CDR3 DNA: TGTGCCATCAGTGAGGGGGGAAACAGGGCCGCTGAGTCACCCCTCCACTTT